The entry below describes one T cell receptor (beta chain). No antigen is known for it. The sample belongs to a study of CD8 T cells in Susac syndrome. Study overall: There were about six sequenced Susac syndrome patients with active disease and under ten in remission.

Reverse transcription used about 0.45 to 1 ug RNA and random hexamers. The amplification used immunoSEQ multiplex PCR on TCR beta CDR3; it spanned 54 Vbeta and 13 Jbeta. TCRdb passed the immunoSEQ multiplex PCR reads through MiXCR, listing each CDR3 protein once. This table holds about 240,000 distinct CDR3 sequences, 96% found once. General study points: Where Susac syndrome CD4+ T cell repertoires were concerned, no clonal expansion was evident.

Negative isolation yielded CD4+ and CD8+ T cells, and FACS enriched TEMRA cells. CDR3 size: 18 residues. The V end was cut by 0 bases, the J end by 0 bases, with 12 bases between. The germline gives CDR1 MNHEY, CDR2 SVGEGT. This chain connects TRBV6-2 or TRBV6-3 to TRBJ2-6; the D gene could be TRBD1 or TRBD2 (5 bases each). Sequencing was carried out using CD4+ T cells from PBMCs. This receptor was identified in a human donor with Susac syndrome. CDR3 nucleotide sequence: TGTGCCAGCAGTTACTCCCCGGGACGGGACTCTGGGGCCAACGTCCTGACTTTC. Translated: CASSYSPGRDSGANVLTF.